This is a list of T cell receptor beta chains from one sample in a study of metastatic and nonmetastatic thyroid tumors. TCRdb re-called the PCR reads via MiXCR. Altogether some 40,000 clones are present, 16% being singletons, with the ten largest covering around 4%. Sequencing input: blood. The receptors were sampled from a female donor with papillary thyroid cancer or a benign thyroid nodule (not recorded which). Some clones in this sample may be carry-over from other donors' samples. Both conserved end residues are part of each CDR3. A D gene is named only where the DNA matches it firmly. Clone size is given for some rows only: seen once, a few or many times, or a class if the clone is expanded.

clone_size | d_call | j_call | v_call | cdr3_aa | cdr3_nt
many | TRBD1 | TRBJ1-1 | TRBV19 | CASNIGQGAGEAFF | TGTGCCAGTAATATTGGACAGGGGGCGGGTGAAGCTTTCTTT
few | . | TRBJ1-2 | TRBV6-4 | CASSDTTWGFGYAF | TGTGCCAGCAGTGACACGACATGGGGCTTTGGCTACGCCTTC
many | . | TRBJ2-1 | TRBV19 | CASSRYNEQFF | TGTGCCAGTAGTAGATACAATGAGCAGTTCTTC
many | . | TRBJ2-2 | TRBV6-5 | CASSYRAVTGELFF | TGTGCCAGCAGTTACCGGGCAGTTACCGGGGAGCTGTTTTTT
many | . | TRBJ2-7 | TRBV4-2 | CASSLVFSVVQGLTYEQYF | TGTGCCAGCAGCCTAGTATTTAGTGTGGTACAGGGACTTACCTACGAGCAGTACTTC
many | . | TRBJ1-3 | TRBV3-1 | CASLTGNTIYF | TGTGCCAGCCTGACTGGAAACACCATATATTTT
many | . | TRBJ2-3 | TRBV4-1 | CASSLAITDTQYF | TGCGCCAGCAGCCTTGCGATCACAGATACGCAGTATTTT
medium-sized | . | TRBJ2-7 | TRBV30 | CAWSVGWGSAYEQYF | TGTGCCTGGAGTGTAGGTTGGGGCTCGGCCTACGAGCAGTACTTC
many | TRBD1 | TRBJ2-3 | TRBV30 | CAWSLDRATDTQYF | TGTGCCTGGAGTCTAGACAGGGCAACAGATACGCAGTATTTT
. | TRBD1 | TRBJ2-5 | TRBV5-1 | CASSLGTEQETQYF | TGCGCAAGCAGCTTGGGGACAGAGCAAGAGACCCAGTACTTC
. | . | TRBJ1-2 | TRBV11-2 | CASSLGRGIVAYGYTF | TGTGCCAGCAGCTTGGGACGGGGAATCGTGGCCTATGGCTACACCTTC
. | . | TRBJ2-7 | TRBV7-9 | CASSLVDASSYEQYF | TGTGCCAGCAGCTTGGTCGACGCGAGCTCCTACGAGCAGTACTTC
many | TRBD1 | TRBJ2-1 | TRBV9 | CASSPGGTGQFF | TGTGCCAGCAGTCCAGGAGGGACAGGGCAGTTCTTC
few | TRBD1 | TRBJ2-1 | TRBV28 | CSSSADRGRYNEQFF | TGTTCCAGCAGTGCCGACAGGGGGCGTTACAATGAGCAGTTCTTC
many | . | TRBJ1-2 | TRBV20-1 | CSALRDLNYGYTF | TGCAGTGCTCTCCGGGACCTAAACTATGGCTACACCTTC
. | . | TRBJ2-7 | TRBV28 | CASSSAGSTYEQYF | TGTGCCAGCAGTTCCGCGGGATCCACCTACGAGCAGTACTTC
few | TRBD2 | TRBJ2-2 | TRBV6-1 | CAIYSGDTGELFF | TGTGCCATTTATAGCGGGGACACCGGGGAGCTGTTTTTT
. | . | TRBJ1-1 | TRBV20-1 | CSATLGGIDTEAFF | TGCAGTGCTACGCTAGGGGGTATTGACACTGAAGCTTTCTTT
many | . | TRBJ2-1 | TRBV3-1 | CASTPGGGRYNEQFF | TGTGCCAGCACCCCAGGGGGGGGCAGGTACAATGAGCAGTTCTTC
few | . | TRBJ2-1 | TRBV27 | CASSLRLSGVSYNEQFF | TGTGCCAGCAGTCTCCGACTATCGGGAGTTTCCTACAATGAGCAGTTCTTC
many | . | TRBJ1-2 | TRBV27 | CASSTLMGLNYGYTF | TGTGCCAGCAGTACCCTAATGGGGCTCAACTATGGCTACACCTTC
many | . | TRBJ1-1 | TRBV5-4 | CASSVTGLDTEAFF | TGTGCCAGCAGCGTAACAGGGCTCGACACTGAAGCTTTCTTT
many | TRBD2 | TRBJ2-1 | TRBV19 | CASSLPRELAGGSEQFF | TGTGCCAGTAGTTTACCGCGAGAACTAGCGGGAGGTAGTGAGCAGTTCTTC
many | . | TRBJ1-2 | TRBV3-1 | CASSQAKGVGGTNYGYTF | TGTGCCAGCAGCCAAGCCAAAGGCGTCGGCGGAACTAACTATGGCTACACCTTC
many | . | TRBJ1-1 | TRBV12-3/TRBV12-4 | CASSSTLGTEAFF | TGTGCCAGCAGTTCCACGTTGGGCACTGAAGCTTTCTTT
. | . | TRBJ1-2 | TRBV7-9 | CASFPVHTKDCYTF | TGTGCCAGCTTCCCCGTCCATACGAAGGATTGCTACACCTTC
many | . | TRBJ2-7 | TRBV28 | CASSPSYGGGGSSYEQYF | TGTGCCAGCAGTCCCTCTTACGGGGGAGGGGGTTCCTCCTACGAGCAGTACTTC
. | TRBD1 | TRBJ1-2 | TRBV5-1 | CASSREGQGAGGYTF | TGCGCCAGCAGCCGGGAGGGACAGGGGGCTGGTGGCTACACCTTC
many | TRBD1 | TRBJ1-4 | TRBV29-1 | CSVGRGEKLFF | TGCAGCGTTGGCAGGGGGGAAAAACTGTTTTTT
many | . | TRBJ2-1 | TRBV18 | CATVSPTAEQFF | TGTGCCACCGTCAGTCCGACGGCCGAGCAGTTCTTC
many | . | TRBJ1-3 | TRBV7-8 | CASSLQGTGNTIYF | TGTGCCAGCAGCCTACAGGGAACGGGAAACACCATATATTTT
many | . | TRBJ2-7 | TRBV5-1 | CASSRDTYEQYF | TGCGCCAGCAGCCGGGATACCTACGAGCAGTACTTC
. | . | TRBJ2-2 | TRBV6-2/TRBV6-3 | CASSSGTPTGELFF | TGTGCCAGCAGTTCCGGGACCCCTACAGGGGAGCTGTTTTTT
many | . | TRBJ2-1 | TRBV11-2 | CASSEDERLSSYNEQFF | TGTGCCAGCAGCGAAGACGAGCGGCTTAGCTCCTACAATGAGCAGTTCTTC
medium-sized | . | TRBJ1-6 | TRBV10-1 | CASSGGNSPLHF | TGCGCCAGCAGTGGAGGGAATTCACCCCTCCACTTT
. | . | TRBJ2-1 | TRBV11-2 | CASSTGGTESNEQFF | TGTGCCAGCAGCACCGGGGGTACCGAATCCAATGAGCAGTTCTTC
many | TRBD1 | TRBJ1-2 | TRBV2 | CASETPGQGNYGYTF | TGTGCCAGCGAGACCCCTGGACAGGGAAACTATGGCTACACCTTC
many | TRBD1 | TRBJ1-1 | TRBV29-1 | CSVQGRLGTEAFF | TGCAGCGTACAGGGGAGGTTGGGCACTGAAGCTTTCTTT
many | . | TRBJ2-7 | TRBV7-8 | CASSLPDAWTYEQYF | TGTGCCAGCAGCTTACCAGATGCATGGACCTACGAGCAGTACTTC
medium-sized | . | TRBJ2-6 | TRBV18 | CASSPPSGANVLTF | TGTGCCAGCTCACCACCCTCCGGGGCCAACGTCCTGACTTTC
few | . | TRBJ2-7 | TRBV19 | CASSIRISNEQYF | TGTGCCAGTAGTATCCGTATTTCGAACGAGCAGTACTTC
. | TRBD1 | TRBJ2-2 | TRBV5-1 | CASRLEGRGLAGELFF | TGCGCCAGCAGACTGGAAGGCAGGGGGCTAGCCGGGGAGCTGTTTTTT
many | TRBD1 | TRBJ2-1 | TRBV19 | CASSIEKAGGNNEQFF | TGTGCCAGTAGTATAGAGAAGGCAGGGGGAAACAATGAGCAGTTCTTC